This T cell receptor beta chain is drawn from a study of regulatory T cells in long-lasting Graves disease. Study findings and constraints: Segments TRBV28, TRBJ1-2 and TRBJ2-5 showed preferential usage in persistent disease.

Indicated time point: persistent/refractory GD, antithyroid drugs over 5 years with positive TRAb. Scientists built the TCR library using RNA that was extracted from PBMCs. Patients with Graves' disease were diagnosed by American Thyroid Association guidelines. CDR3-region Arm-PCR and iRepertoire HTBI primers produced the TCR beta libraries. Each CDR3 protein is one row after TCRdb ran MiXCR on the multiplex PCR reads. This sample has approximately 690,000 distinct CDR3 sequences; 25% to 35% occur once, and the top ten carry roughly 40%. The germline V gene encodes CDR1 ENHRY and CDR2 SYGVKD. CDR3 size: 13 residues. The ends were cut back, 2 bases at V and 4 bases at J, with 8 bases in the middle. A note on this clonotype: The antigen is unknown.

The rearrangement links TRBV10-3 to TRBJ1-2; D remains ambiguous. This receptor was obtained from a female donor with Graves disease. The sequenced sample was peripheral blood mononuclear cells (PBMCs), obtained when the disease was refractory, from a patient treated with antithyroid drugs. CDR3 sequence: CAISEGPIYGYTF. The CDR3 DNA follows: TGTGCCATCAGTGAGGGACCCATCTATGGCTACACCTTC.